This TCR beta chain was sequenced for a study of memory CD4+ T cells and cytomegalovirus serostatus. Produced via immunoSEQ multiplex PCR; TCRdb's table is partial and in-frame only. The sample shows 40,000 to 55,000 clones, around 78% of them seen only once. This clone was detected only once. CDR1 and CDR2 from the germline V gene are MDHEN and SYDVKM. The V and J ends lost 3 bases and 0 bases respectively, with 9 bases between them. The CDR3 sequence is 15 residues long. The sort gate was single viable CD3+CD4+CD8-CD45RO+ cells for memory CD4+ T cells. The genes are TRBV28 and TRBJ1-5; D unclear. The source of this sequence is an adult in good health and CMV-seronegative. Sequencing was performed on memory CD4+ T cells from blood. The chain's CDR3 is CASSLLGFSNQPQHF. The CDR3 DNA sequence: TGTGCCAGCAGTTTGCTAGGCTTTAGCAATCAGCCCCAGCATTTT. Full variable domain (missing parts from reference TRBV28 and TRBJ1-5): DVKVTQSSRYLVKRTGEKVFLECVQDMDHENMFWYRQDPGLGLRLIYFSYDVKMKEKGDIPEGYSVSREKKERFSLILESASTNQTSMYLCASSLLGFSNQPQHFGDGTRLSIL.